Detailed here is one TCR beta chain. What antigen it recognizes has not been identified. Within one base of it there is no much larger clone, and no base qualities were kept. The cohort was made up of roughly 670 healthy bone marrow donors. At the time of sampling, all cohort members were nominally healthy, though unrecorded immune exposures were likely present. The donor was CMV seropositive and belonged to the group of 250 to 300 seropositive cohort members. Every donor gave a peripheral blood sample, and the peripheral blood mononuclear cells from that sample were used for TCR beta sequencing. Genomic DNA extraction from the blood cell samples was performed with the Qiagen DNeasy Blood Extraction Kit. This sample stems from a study of cytomegalovirus exposure and HLA in healthy donors (dated by TCRdb to about 2017). For the study in its entirety: An earlier analysis of some 600 of the donors reported about 300 Gb of sequence data and 117 million unique TCR beta sequences obtained from about 200 million T cells. An early release covering around 630 HLA-typed donors comprised about 320 gigabases of sequencing data and around 80 million unique TCR sequences. Among the roughly 390 genotyped donors, around 81% belonged to the genetic ancestry cluster associated with self-reported Caucasian donors. The study aimed to test whether cataloging public T cell receptors could reveal signatures of past pathogen exposure. Using immunosequencing, the study profiled T cell repertoires from about 650 subjects and related those repertoires to cytomegalovirus serostatus. Along with the approximately 670-subject first cohort, a separate validation cohort of 120 different subjects was used. To predict cytomegalovirus infection status, the study combined high-throughput TCR immunosequencing, statistical association of individual TCRs with disease status, and machine learning. To study patterns of TCR occurrence, a later analysis re-analyzed previously published TCR beta repertoires from 600 to 750 donors and added high-resolution HLA genotyping. Rather than drawing on any new phenotypic data, the later analysis identified candidate immune exposures from TCR beta sequences and the way those sequences occurred across donors. To decide whether each TCR beta V gene segment behaved as functional or pseudogenic, an earlier analysis of fewer than 750 of the donors relied on high-throughput TCR beta sequencing. Donor age, sex, ethnicity and CMV serostatus were compiled together with the repertoire data. A later genetic analysis used genome-wide SNP genotypes for about 60% of the roughly 700 donors, treating that subset as a discovery cohort. Every discovery cohort repertoire had been produced on one sequencing platform. Class I and class II HLA loci were covered by the typing at four-digit resolution. The number of typed donors differed by locus: roughly 620-640 for A, B, C, DRB1 and DQB1; approximately 520 for DQA1; 600 to 610 for DPA1; and around 470 for DPB1. Roughly 5 DR-DQ haplotypes were treated as single units for association and clustering because of strong linkage in the cohort. Across about 370 genotyped donors of the cohort, an average of approximately 240,000 unique TCR beta nucleotide sequences per donor were sequenced, and around 20% of those sequences were non-productive.

According to the germline V gene, CDR1 reads SQVTM and CDR2 reads ANQGSEA. The CDR3 covers 16 residues, taking in both the cysteine and the phenylalanine. The only DNA kept is the CDR3, 48 bases in frame from the first base. Trimming costs V 5 bases and J 0 bases, and their ends lie 19 bases apart. Summary of the overall study and its limitations: At a false discovery rate of 0.05, a later analysis linked 16,951 TCR beta sequences to specific HLA alleles. In this cohort, only TCR beta chains were sequenced, and detectable features were limited by the absence of alpha or paired-chain data. The authors suggested that the approach could potentially be generalized to other disease states and immunological phenotypes. In an earlier analysis of around 600 of the donors, most TCR beta V segments appeared in productive rearrangements about 87% or about 30% of the time, broadly matching IMGT annotations. Because HLA typing was unavailable for some donors at each locus, only the typed subset was used in association tests. A few of the identified cytomegalovirus-associated TCR beta chains were confirmed in vitro to be specific for cytomegalovirus antigens. A further reported finding was that TCR beta sequences accurately predicted the HLA-A and HLA-B alleles for most subjects in the first cohort. According to a later analysis, parvovirus B19, influenza, CMV and Epstein-Barr virus appeared linked to several top co-occurrence clusters. An association between a missense DCLRE1C variant and V-gene and J-gene trimming of TCR beta chains was found in a later genetic analysis and replicated in an independent cohort. Most TCR sequences were seen in very few donors, while some public TCRs were found in many individuals. Most CMV-associated TCR beta chains appeared to be HLA-restricted in a later analysis, and the HLA associations seemed to be driven largely by CMV exposure. Strong co-occurrence of HLA alleles, especially DR and DQ, made assigning TCR associations to individual alleles difficult. About 17 rarely observed V segments, including chromosome 9 orphons, were excluded from the earlier analysis of approximately 500 of the donors because counts were too low. A group of highly shared sequence variants was considered likely to be a technical artifact of the sequencing pipeline. The 87-base-pair reads could not distinguish some IMGT-functional V segments, including TRBV6-2 and TRBV6-3, so those segments were excluded. Cytomegalovirus status was reported to be diagnosed by the classifier with high specificity and sensitivity in both the original and validation cohorts. In a later analysis, TCR association rates were found to vary across HLA loci, with the most associated TCRs seen for DRB1 alleles and the fewest for HLA-C alleles. Linkage disequilibrium might explain the correlated functional status among segregating V segments, but an unknown experimental factor could not be ruled out. In a later analysis, HLA-associated TCR beta chains were found to be more clonally expanded and to have lower generation probabilities than equally common non-associated chains. In the study, around 160 TCR beta chains were listed as associated with cytomegalovirus. The only immune exposure information available for the cohort was CMV serostatus. Roughly uniform sequencing depth across donors was assumed in presence/absence analyses, although this assumption may not hold. A later genetic analysis reported fewer N-insertions in productive TCRs among donors in an Asian-associated ancestry cluster than the approximately 670-donor mean.

Library generation was performed with the immunoSEQ multiplex PCR assay. The multiplex PCR relied on a mix of 60 forward primers for TCR Vbeta segments and 13 reverse primers for TCR Jbeta segments. Amplification of the CDR3 region of rearranged TCR beta genes was performed with a multiplex PCR assay on genomic DNA. The amplified TCR beta libraries were sequenced on the Illumina HiSeq System as 87-base-pair reads. The published analysis was carried out like this. Across the 670 or so repertoires, a later analysis counted approximately 75 million unique TCR beta chains, approximately 12 million of which were shared by at least two donors. Raw reads were error-corrected and collapsed into unique sequences with a nearest-neighbor algorithm that merged closely related sequences to remove PCR and sequencing errors. V, D and J gene segments were assigned by aligning CDR3 sequences to IMGT reference sequences. For a sequence to be retained, a match of at least six nucleotides was required to both a V gene segment and a J gene segment. Rearrangements were called productive when the CDR3 lacked stop codons and stayed in frame with V and J; all others were non-productive. CDR3 was defined according to IMGT convention as the region running from the second conserved V-encoded cysteine to the conserved J-encoded phenylalanine. The earlier analysis of approximately 500 of the donors excluded sequences that lacked an unambiguous match to a single V gene segment. An earlier analysis of 587 of the donors called V segments functional above 56.7% productive rearrangements and segregating when the between-donor standard deviation exceeded 5%. To diagnose cytomegalovirus status from the catalog of TCR beta chain sequences, a statistical classification framework was built. A later analysis assigned V and J genes by comparing TCR nucleotide sequences with IMGT/GENE-DB human TR gene sequences. The TCRdist pipeline was used in a later analysis to assign CDR3 sequences and most-parsimonious VDJ recombination scenarios. In a later analysis, each TCR beta chain was defined by its CDR3 amino acid sequence together with its V-gene family, and reads without a unique V-gene family were excluded. In a later analysis, 450 to 600 highly shared, low-generation-probability nucleotide sequences were removed to address suspected cross-contamination and a sequencing artifact. A later analysis calculated a clonal expansion index for each public chain from normalized within-repertoire ranks of inferred template counts. In a later analysis, generation probabilities were computed using a VDJ recombination model fitted to out-of-frame rearrangements, and the results were checked against IGoR. Hypergeometric tests were used in a later analysis to score TCR-TCR, TCR-HLA and TCR-CMV co-occurrence, with a repertoire-size bias correction applied to the TCR pairs. To estimate false discovery rates, a later analysis permuted the HLA or CMV assignments 20 times. In a later analysis, co-occurring TCRs were grouped with DBSCAN, and TCRdist sequence similarity was added when clustering was performed within HLA-allele-positive subsets. Co-occurrence clustering excluded repertoires with fewer than 30,000 or more than 120,000 public chains, plus five with anomalous nucleotide sharing. In TCRdb, the immuneACCESS table is reduced to in-frame sequences with V and J assigned. These tables do not hold every clone; where another copy was compared, an unresolved V gene accounts for under half, and the others remain unexplained. V and J calls and clone size come straight from that table; D and trimming were deduced from the DNA. Present in this sample are some 70,000 clones, 70% to 80% of which were seen just once. Together, the top ten hold around 7.8% of the sample.

The clonotype was recovered from a man aged 18 to 29 in good health and CMV-seropositive. In this chain, TRBV29-1 is recombined with TRBJ1-1; the D segment could be TRBD1, given 5 matching bases. Specimen: PBMCs. CDR3 sequence: CSVSGVGGVMNTEAFF. Read as DNA, the sequence is TGCAGCGTTTCGGGTGTGGGGGGTGTGATGAACACTGAAGCTTTCTTT.